Below are 25 T cell receptor beta chains sequenced from a single sample in a study of T cell responses to AZD1222 COVID-19 vaccine. TCRdb's table, derived via immunoSEQ multiplex PCR, lists solely in-frame clones and lacks some. Of about 76,000 clones listed, around nine tenths are singletons. The specimen was peripheral blood, collected on day 0 of AZD1222 vaccination. The receptor set was obtained from an adult in good health.

V and J are TRBV21-1 and TRBJ1-2; the D segment call TRBD1 is taken from the table without a DNA check. TRBV21-1 is a documented pseudogene. There are 16 residues in the CDR3. CDR3 sequence: CASSPPTGLINYGYTF. The DNA of the CDR3 is TGTGCCAGCAGCCCACCAACAGGGTTAATTAACTATGGCTACACCTTC.

This chain uses TRBV5-1 with TRBJ2-7; D gene unclear. Trimming took 0 bases from V and 2 from J, leaving 3 bases between them. The germline V gene encodes CDR1 SGHRS and CDR2 YFSETQ. The CDR3 loop spans 12 amino acids. The CDR3 sequence is CASSLDTYEQYF. The CDR3 nucleotides are TGCGCCAGCAGCTTGGACACCTACGAGCAGTACTTC.

J is TRBJ2-1 and V is TRBV5-1, with D possibly being TRBD2 (7 bases). The germline V gene encodes CDR1 SGHRS and CDR2 YFSETQ. The CDR3 loop spans 15 amino acids. The V and J ends lost 4 bases and 8 bases respectively, with 19 bases between them. The CDR3 DNA sequence: TGCGCCAGCAGCCCCAGGGGTGGGGGGGACGATGAGCAGTTCTTC. Translated: CASSPRGGGDDEQFF.

The chain carries TRBV5-1 and TRBJ1-1; the D gene is possibly TRBD1 (5 bases). CDR3 size: 16 residues. Trimming left V 0 bases short and J 0 bases short, with 12 bases between. CDR1 and CDR2 (germline): SGHRS, YFSETQ. CDR3 amino acids: CASSLVSGPMNTEAFF. DNA for the CDR3: TGCGCCAGCAGCTTGGTATCAGGGCCAATGAACACTGAAGCTTTCTTT.

The genes are TRBV7-3 and TRBJ2-3; D not certain. V gave up 5 bases and J gave up 5 bases, with 17 bases separating them. The CDR3 has 15 residues. The V gene's germline CDR1 is SGHTA and CDR2 FQGTGA. Written as DNA, the CDR3 is TGTGCCAGCAGCCTATTGGGCCTACCTGGAGATACGCAGTATTTT. Amino acid sequence: CASSLLGLPGDTQYF.

The chain employs TRBV9 and TRBJ1-1; unclear D gene. The CDR3 has 15 amino acids. With 0 bases removed from V and 2 bases from J, the gap between germline ends came to 11 bases. CDR1 and CDR2 from the germline V gene are SGDLS and YYNGEE. The CDR3 protein is CASSVVPGANTEAFF. The CDR3, as DNA: TGTGCCAGCAGCGTAGTTCCGGGCGCAAACACTGAAGCTTTCTTT.

The chain employs TRBV19 and TRBJ2-2; D perhaps matches TRBD1 (6 bases). This CDR3 region has 14 residues. The ends were cut back, 5 bases at V and 1 base at J, with 8 bases in the middle. From germline, CDR1 is LNHDA and CDR2 SQIVND (reference sequence). CDR3 residues: CASSSTGNTGELFF. The DNA for the CDR3 is TGTGCCAGTAGTTCGACAGGGAACACCGGGGAGCTGTTTTTT.

The table lists this clone with a count of one. The chain combines TRBV5-8 with TRBJ1-1, with TRBD1 as a possible D gene (6 bases). The CDR3 is made up of 16 amino acids. Between the trimmed V and J ends, which lost 0 bases and 4 bases, there was a span of 16 bases. Per germline, CDR1 SGHTS and CDR2 YDEGEE. CDR3 coding DNA: TGTGCCAGCAGCTTGGGCAACAGGGTCGGTAGCACTGAAGCTTTCTTT. Encoded protein: CASSLGNRVGSTEAFF.

V and J are TRBV6-5 and TRBJ2-2; weak D call: TRBD2 (6 bases). The CDR3 loop spans 14 amino acids. The germline CDR1 and CDR2 sequences are MNHEY and SVGAGI. The ends were cut back, 11 bases at V and 2 bases at J, with 15 bases in the middle. The CDR3 bases are TGTGCCTGCGGGGCCACCCGTAACACCGGGGAGCTGTTTTTT. It translates to CACGATRNTGELFF.

This clone was seen just once. This chain uses TRBV2 with TRBJ2-5, with 7 bases fitting TRBD2. Germline V gene sequence: CDR1 SNHLY, CDR2 FYNNEI. The CDR3 loop spans 14 amino acids. Trimming cost V 7 bases and J 4 bases; bases outside gene matches: 9. As DNA, the CDR3 is TGTGCCAGCAAACAAGGGGTAGCGGGAGAGACCCAGTACTTC. It specifies CASKQGVAGETQYF.

This sequence joins TRBV6-2 or TRBV6-3 and TRBJ1-2; D not certain. Per the germline V gene, CDR1 is MNHEY and CDR2 is SVGEGT. V shed 4 bases and J shed 4 bases, with 10 bases lying between them. This CDR3 is 13 amino acids long. CDR3 residues: CASSSTRSYGYTF. As DNA, the CDR3 is TGTGCCAGCAGTTCAACCCGGAGCTATGGCTACACCTTC.

The V and J genes are TRBV6-5 and TRBJ2-5; maybe TRBD2 (5 bases). The CDR3 contains 15 residues. V shed 6 bases and J shed 2 bases, with 16 bases lying between them. The germline V gene encodes CDR1 MNHEY and CDR2 SVGAGI. CDR3 DNA: TGTGCCAGCAGAGACGACTTTACGGGGCAAGAGACCCAGTACTTC. The encoded protein is CASRDDFTGQETQYF.

This clone was detected once. The chain employs TRBV19 and TRBJ2-7; tentative D call: TRBD1 (6 bases). V was clipped by 7 bases and J by 2 bases, with 15 bases between them. The CDR3 covers 14 residues. From germline, CDR1 is LNHDA and CDR2 SQIVND (reference sequence). The DNA of the CDR3 is TGTGCCAGTAATGTGAGGGACAAACCCTACGAGCAGTACTTC. Its protein product is CASNVRDKPYEQYF.

CDR3 sequence: CASSLGTSLALPTDTQYF. For the CDR3, the DNA is TGCGCCAGCAGCTTGGGGACCTCTCTAGCGTTACCCACAGATACGCAGTATTTT. This rearrangement joins TRBV5-1 to TRBJ2-3; maybe TRBD2 (6 bases). Between the trimmed V and J ends, which lost 0 bases and 2 bases, there was a span of 19 bases. CDR1 SGHRS and CDR2 YFSETQ come from the germline V gene. The CDR3 extends over 18 amino acids.

This chain links TRBV6-5 with TRBJ1-1; D perhaps matches TRBD1 (5 bases). Trimming cost V 6 bases and J 0 bases, with 8 bases left between them. CDR1 is MNHEY and CDR2 is SVGAGI in the germline V gene. The CDR3 is made up of 13 amino acids. The DNA for the CDR3 is TGTGCCAGCAGGCGGGGGTTGAACACTGAAGCTTTCTTT. This gives the protein CASRRGLNTEAFF.

This chain links TRBV7-9 with TRBJ2-1; weak D call: TRBD1 (6 bases). Per the germline V gene, CDR1 is SEHNR and CDR2 is FQNEAQ (reference sequence). V was pared by 5 bases and J by 12 bases, with 17 bases between. This CDR3 spans 13 amino acids. DNA of the CDR3: TGTGCCAGCAGCCGGGACACGTATTTTTGGCAGTTCTTC. This translates into CASSRDTYFWQFF. Combining the CDR3 with reference TRBV7-9 and TRBJ2-1 gives the whole variable domain DTGVSQNPRHKITKRGQNVTFRCDPISEHNRLYWYRQTLGQGPEFLTYFQNEAQLEKSRLLSDRFSAERPKGSFSTLEIQRTEQGDSAMYLCASSRDTYFWQFFGPGTRLTVL.

The chain is built from TRBV10-3 and TRBJ2-7, with 9 bases fitting TRBD1. The ends lost 7 bases at V and 7 bases at J; junction bases unmatched: 14. This CDR3 spans 15 amino acids. Looked up from germline, CDR1 is ENHRY and CDR2 is SYGVKD. The CDR3 loop is CAIMVHGTGSSEQYF. The CDR3 coding sequence is TGTGCCATCATGGTCCACGGGACAGGGTCAAGTGAGCAGTACTTC.

The chain carries TRBV4-2 and TRBJ2-1; maybe TRBD2 (6 bases). This CDR3 contains 14 residues. Germline-derived CDR1 and CDR2 are LGHNA and YNFKEQ. Trimming removed 4 bases from V and 10 bases from J, with 17 bases in between. The CDR3 coding sequence is TGTGCCAGCAGCCCGGGGGTAGGTGAACGGGAGCAGTTCTTC. Translation: CASSPGVGEREQFF.

The sample holds a few counts of this clone. The chain's CDR3 is CASSSATGGAKGYTF. The CDR3 nucleotides read TGCGCCAGCAGCTCGGCGACAGGGGGCGCGAAAGGCTACACCTTC. The rearrangement links TRBV5-1 to TRBJ1-2; 10 bases are a match to TRBD1. The CDR3 extends over 15 amino acids. Germline CDR1 and CDR2: SGHRS and YFSETQ. V gave up 3 bases and J gave up 8 bases; unmatched junction bases: 10.

This sequence joins TRBV4-1 and TRBJ1-4; D perhaps matches TRBD1 (6 bases). Germline-derived CDR1 and CDR2 are MGHRA and YSYEKL. V was pared by 4 bases and J by 6 bases, with 15 bases between. CDR3 length: 15 amino acids. The CDR3 sequence is CASSPSGVNDEKLFF. CDR3 bases: TGCGCCAGCAGCCCATCAGGGGTAAATGATGAAAAACTGTTTTTT.

The chain is built from TRBV5-1 and TRBJ2-7, with TRBD1 matching 9 bases. The germline gives CDR1 SGHRS, CDR2 YFSETQ. V lost 0 bases to trimming and J lost 1 base; unmatched junction nucleotides: 8. The CDR3 has 17 amino acids. This chain's CDR3 is CASSLGGQGVGSYEQYF. The CDR3, as DNA: TGCGCCAGCAGCTTGGGGGGACAGGGTGTAGGATCCTACGAGCAGTACTTC. Full variable domain (remainder filled in from reference TRBV5-1 and TRBJ2-7): KAGVTQTPRYLIKTRGQQVTLSCSPISGHRSVSWYQQTPGQGLQFLFEYFSETQRNKGNFPGRFSGRQFSNSRSEMNVSTLELGDSALYLCASSLGGQGVGSYEQYFGPGTRLTVT.

The V gene is TRBV19, the J gene TRBJ2-1, with 13 nucleotides matching TRBD2. From germline, CDR1 is LNHDA and CDR2 SQIVND (reference sequence). With 5 bases clipped from V and 10 bases from J, the junction kept 2 bases outside the gene matches. The length of the CDR3 is 13 residues. The CDR3: CASSLGLAGEQFF. The DNA of the CDR3 is TGTGCCAGTAGTCTGGGACTAGCGGGGGAGCAGTTCTTC.

This clone appeared once. The CDR3 DNA reads as TGTGCCAGCAGTTACTCCCAGGGAAACACCATATATTTT. Translation gives CASSYSQGNTIYF. The J gene is TRBJ1-3, the V gene TRBV6-5; unclear D gene. V was clipped by 0 bases and J by 4 bases, with 4 bases between them. There are 13 residues in the CDR3. CDR1 is MNHEY and CDR2 is SVGAGI in the germline V gene.

This chain uses TRBV11-3 with TRBJ1-1; a possible D gene is TRBD1 (6 bases). The CDR3 is 15 amino acids. Trimming took off 4 bases at V and 1 base at J, with 13 bases between the two ends. Germline CDR1 SGHNT, CDR2 YENEEA. The CDR3: CASSYSGAANTEAFF. In nucleotides, the CDR3 is TGTGCCAGCAGCTATTCAGGGGCTGCGAACACTGAAGCTTTCTTT.

The chain has TRBV7-7 and TRBJ1-6; 10 bases line up with TRBD1. Germline CDR1 and CDR2: SSHAT and FNYEAQ (reference sequence). V was pared by 1 base and J by 4 bases, with 7 bases of the junction left unmatched. CDR3 size: 18 residues. Here the CDR3 DNA reads TGTGCCAGCAGCTTAGAAGGGGACAGGGGTCCTTATAATTCACCCCTCCACTTT. Its translation is CASSLEGDRGPYNSPLHF.